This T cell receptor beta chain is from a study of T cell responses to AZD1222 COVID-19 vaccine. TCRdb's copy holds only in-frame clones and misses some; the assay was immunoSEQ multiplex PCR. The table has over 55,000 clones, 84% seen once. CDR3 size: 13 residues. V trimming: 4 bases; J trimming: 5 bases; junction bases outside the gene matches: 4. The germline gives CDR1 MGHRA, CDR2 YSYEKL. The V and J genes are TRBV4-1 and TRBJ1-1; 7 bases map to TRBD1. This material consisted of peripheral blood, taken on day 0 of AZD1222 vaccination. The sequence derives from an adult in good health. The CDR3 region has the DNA TGCGCCAGCAGCCGGAACAGGGGAACTGAAGCTTTCTTT. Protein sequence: CASSRNRGTEAFF.